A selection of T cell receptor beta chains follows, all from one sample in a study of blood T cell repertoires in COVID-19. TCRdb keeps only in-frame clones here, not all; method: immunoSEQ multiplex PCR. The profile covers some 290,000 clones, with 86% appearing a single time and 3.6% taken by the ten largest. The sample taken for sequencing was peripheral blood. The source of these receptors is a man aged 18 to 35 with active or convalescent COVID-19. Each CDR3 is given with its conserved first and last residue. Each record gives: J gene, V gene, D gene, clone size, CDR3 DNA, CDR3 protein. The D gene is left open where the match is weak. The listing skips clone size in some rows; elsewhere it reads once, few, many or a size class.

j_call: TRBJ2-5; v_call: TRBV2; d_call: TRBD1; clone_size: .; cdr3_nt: TGTGCCAGCAGACCCGGGACAGGGAAAGAGACCCAGTACTTC; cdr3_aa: CASRPGTGKETQYF
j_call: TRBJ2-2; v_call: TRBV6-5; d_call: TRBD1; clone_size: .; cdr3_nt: TGTGCCAGCGGTCGACAGGGGGCATGGACCGGGGAGCTGTTTTTT; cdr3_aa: CASGRQGAWTGELFF
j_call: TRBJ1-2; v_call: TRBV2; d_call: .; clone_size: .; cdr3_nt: TGTGCCAGCAGTGAAGCGCTTCATTCGGGGGGTGACGGCTACACCTTC; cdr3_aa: CASSEALHSGGDGYTF
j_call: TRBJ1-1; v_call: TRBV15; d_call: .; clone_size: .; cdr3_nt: TGTGCCACCAGTTCGGTGAACACTGAAGCTTTCTTT; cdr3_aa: CATSSVNTEAFF
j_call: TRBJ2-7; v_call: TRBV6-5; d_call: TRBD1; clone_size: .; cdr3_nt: TGTGCCAGCACCCCTGGTACAGGGGGCGACGAGCAGTACTTC; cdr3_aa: CASTPGTGGDEQYF
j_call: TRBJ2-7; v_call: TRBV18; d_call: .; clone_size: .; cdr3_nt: TGTGCCAGCTCACCGCCGTCGGGGGAAAGCGAGCAGTACTTC; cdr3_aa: CASSPPSGESEQYF
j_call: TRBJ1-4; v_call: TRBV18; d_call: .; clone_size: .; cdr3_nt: TGTGCCAGCTCACCGCCGGGGGACGAAAAACTGTTTTTT; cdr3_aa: CASSPPGDEKLFF
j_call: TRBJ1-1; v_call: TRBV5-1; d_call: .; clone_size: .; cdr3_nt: TGCGCCAGCAGCTTGGTAGCGAGCGGGGATTTCACTGAAGCTTTCTTT; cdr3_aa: CASSLVASGDFTEAFF
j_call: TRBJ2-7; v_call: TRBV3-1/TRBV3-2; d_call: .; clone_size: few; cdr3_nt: TGTGCCAGCAGCCAAGTTGCGGTGGAGGACGAGCAGTACTTC; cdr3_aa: CASSQVAVEDEQYF
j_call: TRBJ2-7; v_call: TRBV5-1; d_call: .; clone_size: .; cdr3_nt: TGCGCCAGCAGCCCATCAGGCTACGAGCAGTACTTC; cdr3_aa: CASSPSGYEQYF
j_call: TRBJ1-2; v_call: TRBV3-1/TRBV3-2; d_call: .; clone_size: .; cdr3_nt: TGTGCCAGCAGCCAAGGACAGACGTCCCCTTATGGCTACACCTTC; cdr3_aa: CASSQGQTSPYGYTF
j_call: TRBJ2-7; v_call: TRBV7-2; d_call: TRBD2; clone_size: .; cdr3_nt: TGTGCCAGCACTCCTGGACTAGCGGACCCCTACGAGCAGTACTTC; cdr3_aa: CASTPGLADPYEQYF
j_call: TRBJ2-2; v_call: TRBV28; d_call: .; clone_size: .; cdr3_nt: TGTGCCAGCAGTTTAAGTGTCGTCGGGACCGGGGAGCTGTTTTTT; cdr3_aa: CASSLSVVGTGELFF
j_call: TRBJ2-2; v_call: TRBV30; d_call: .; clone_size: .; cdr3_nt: TGTGCCTGGAGGGACAGCTTTTTTAGGGGCGGGGAGCTGTTTTTT; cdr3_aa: CAWRDSFFRGGELFF
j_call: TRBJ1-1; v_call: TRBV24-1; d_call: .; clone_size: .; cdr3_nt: TGTGCCACCCGGGGGAGGGTGAACACTGAAGCTTTCTTT; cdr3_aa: CATRGRVNTEAFF
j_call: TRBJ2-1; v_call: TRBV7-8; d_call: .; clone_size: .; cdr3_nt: TGTGCCAGCAGCTTCAGCCCCCTTAGCGGTGCGTCGTTCTTC; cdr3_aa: CASSFSPLSGASFF
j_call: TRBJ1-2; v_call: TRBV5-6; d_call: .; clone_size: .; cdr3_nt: TGTGCCAGCAGCTACGACGGGTCTTATGGCTACACCTTC; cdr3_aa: CASSYDGSYGYTF
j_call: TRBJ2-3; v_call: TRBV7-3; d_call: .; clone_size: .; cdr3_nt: TGTGCCAGCAGCCCGCAGCGGGATACGCAGTATTTT; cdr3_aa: CASSPQRDTQYF
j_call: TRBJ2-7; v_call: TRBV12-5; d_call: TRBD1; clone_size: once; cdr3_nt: TGTGCTAGTGGTACAGGGACAGGGATGGACTACGAGCAGTACTTC; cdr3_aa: CASGTGTGMDYEQYF
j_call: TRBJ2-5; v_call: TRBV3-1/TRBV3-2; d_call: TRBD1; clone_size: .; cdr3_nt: TGTGCCAGCAGCCAAGTAGTGGGACAGGGGCCCCAAGAGACCCAGTACTTC; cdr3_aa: CASSQVVGQGPQETQYF
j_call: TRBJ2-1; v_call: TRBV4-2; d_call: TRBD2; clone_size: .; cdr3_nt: TGTGCCAGCAGCCAGCAACTAGCGGGAACCTACAATGAGCAGTTCTTC; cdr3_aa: CASSQQLAGTYNEQFF
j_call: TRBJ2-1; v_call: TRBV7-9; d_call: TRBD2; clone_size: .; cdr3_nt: TGTGCCAGCAGCTTAGATCTGGGAGCGGGGGACTCCTACAATGAGCAGTTCTTC; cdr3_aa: CASSLDLGAGDSYNEQFF
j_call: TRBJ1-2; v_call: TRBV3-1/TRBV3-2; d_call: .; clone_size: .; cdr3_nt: TGTGCCAGCAGTCTCGGAGGGCTCTATGGCTACACCTTC; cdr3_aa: CASSLGGLYGYTF
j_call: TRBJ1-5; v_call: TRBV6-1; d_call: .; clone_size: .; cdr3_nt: TGTGCCAGCAGTGAACTGGGACAAGTAAGCAATCAGCCCCAGCATTTT; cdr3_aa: CASSELGQVSNQPQHF
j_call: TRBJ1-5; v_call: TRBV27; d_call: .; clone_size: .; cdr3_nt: TGTGCCAGCAGTTTAGCAGATAATCAGCCCCAGCATTTT; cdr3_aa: CASSLADNQPQHF
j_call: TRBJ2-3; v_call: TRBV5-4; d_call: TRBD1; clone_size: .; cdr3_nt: TGTGCCAGCAGCTTCCGACAGGGGACAGATACGCAGTATTTT; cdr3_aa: CASSFRQGTDTQYF
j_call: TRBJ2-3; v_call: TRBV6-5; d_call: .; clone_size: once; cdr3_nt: TGTGCCAGCAGCCTTGCAGATACGCAGTATTTT; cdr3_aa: CASSLADTQYF
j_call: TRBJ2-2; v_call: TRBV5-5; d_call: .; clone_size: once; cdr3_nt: TGTGCCAGCAGCTTGGCCGGGGGGGAGCTGTTTTTT; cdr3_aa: CASSLAGGELFF
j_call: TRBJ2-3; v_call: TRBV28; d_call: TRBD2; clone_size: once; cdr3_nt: TGTGCCAGCAGTTTAAATAGCGGGGGCTCAGCTAGCACAGATACGCAGTATTTT; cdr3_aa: CASSLNSGGSASTDTQYF
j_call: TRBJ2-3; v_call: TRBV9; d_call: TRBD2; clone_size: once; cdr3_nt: TGTGCCAGCAGTGCTGACGGACTAGCGGGGAGCACAGATACGCAGTATTTT; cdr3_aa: CASSADGLAGSTDTQYF
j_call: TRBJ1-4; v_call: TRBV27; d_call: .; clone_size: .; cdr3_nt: TGTGCCAGCCAAGACAGGTCGGATGGGGTTAATGAAAAACTGTTTTTT; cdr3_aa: CASQDRSDGVNEKLFF
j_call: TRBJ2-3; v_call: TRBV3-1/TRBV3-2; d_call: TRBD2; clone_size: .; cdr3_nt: TGTGCCAGCAGCGGCACGGGGGGTGATACGCAGTATTTT; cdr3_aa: CASSGTGGDTQYF
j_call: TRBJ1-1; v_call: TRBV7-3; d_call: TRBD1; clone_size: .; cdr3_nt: TGTGCCAGCAGCACCGGACAGGTTTCGACTGAAGCTTTCTTT; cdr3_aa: CASSTGQVSTEAFF
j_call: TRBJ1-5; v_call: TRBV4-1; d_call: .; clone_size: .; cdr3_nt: TGCGCCAGCAGCAGGGAGGGCGGGGATAGAACCCAGCATTTT; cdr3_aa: CASSREGGDRTQHF
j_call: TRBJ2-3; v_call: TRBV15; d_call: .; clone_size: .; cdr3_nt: TGTGCCACCAGCATCGGTCCCGTAGTAGATACGCAGTATTTT; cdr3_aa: CATSIGPVVDTQYF
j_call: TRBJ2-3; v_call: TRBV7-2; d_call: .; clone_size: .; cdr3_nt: TGTGCCAGCAGCACCAGGGGATTCGCAGATACGCAGTATTTT; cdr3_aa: CASSTRGFADTQYF
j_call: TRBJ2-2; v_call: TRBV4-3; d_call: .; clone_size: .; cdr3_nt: TGCGCCAGCAGCCAAGAAGCCGCCCACCAACTGAACACCGGGGAGCTGTTTTTT; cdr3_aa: CASSQEAAHQLNTGELFF
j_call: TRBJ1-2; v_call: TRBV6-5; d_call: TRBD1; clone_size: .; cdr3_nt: TGTGCCAGCAGTAAGGGACAGCACTATGGCTACACCTTC; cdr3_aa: CASSKGQHYGYTF
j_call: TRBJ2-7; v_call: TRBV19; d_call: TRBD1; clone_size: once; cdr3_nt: TGTGCCAGTAGTAGCACAGGGGACTACGAGCAGTACTTC; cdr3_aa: CASSSTGDYEQYF
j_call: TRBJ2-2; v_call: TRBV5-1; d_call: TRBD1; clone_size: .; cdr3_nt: TGCGCCAGCAGCTGGGACAGTACTCAACTTTCGAACACCGGGGAGCTGTTTTTT; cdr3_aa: CASSWDSTQLSNTGELFF
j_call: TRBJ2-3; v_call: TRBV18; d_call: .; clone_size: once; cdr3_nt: TGTGCCAGCTCCCCATTAGGGGCAGATACGCAGTATTTT; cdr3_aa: CASSPLGADTQYF
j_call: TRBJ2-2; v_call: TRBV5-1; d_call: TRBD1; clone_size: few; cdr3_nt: TGCGCCAGCAGCCTCGGACAGGGGGCGCCTACCGGGGAGCTGTTTTTT; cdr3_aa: CASSLGQGAPTGELFF
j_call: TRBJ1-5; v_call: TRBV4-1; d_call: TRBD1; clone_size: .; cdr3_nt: TGCGCCAGCAGCCAAGGGGACAGGAGAAATCAGCCCCAGCATTTT; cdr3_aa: CASSQGDRRNQPQHF
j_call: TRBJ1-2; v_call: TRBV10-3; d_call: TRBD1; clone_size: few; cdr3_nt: TGTGCCATCAGACAAGACAGGGCTCACTATGGCTACACCTTC; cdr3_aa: CAIRQDRAHYGYTF
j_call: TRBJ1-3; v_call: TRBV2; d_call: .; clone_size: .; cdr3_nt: TGTGCCAGCAGCCCCCGAGGGTCCGGGCCTTTTTCTGGAAACACCATATATTTT; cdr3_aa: CASSPRGSGPFSGNTIYF
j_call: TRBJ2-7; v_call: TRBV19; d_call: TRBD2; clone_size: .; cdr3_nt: TGTGCCAGTAGTACCCTAGCGGGAGGAACCTACGAGCAGTACTTC; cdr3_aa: CASSTLAGGTYEQYF
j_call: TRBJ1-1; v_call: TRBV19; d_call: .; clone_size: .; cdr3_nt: TGTGCCAGTAGTATTATTGGGGCTCTGAACACTGAAGCTTTCTTT; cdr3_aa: CASSIIGALNTEAFF
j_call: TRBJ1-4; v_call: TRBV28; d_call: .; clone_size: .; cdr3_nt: TGTGCCAGCAGTGGGGGGGGTGAAAAACTGTTTTTT; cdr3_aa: CASSGGGEKLFF
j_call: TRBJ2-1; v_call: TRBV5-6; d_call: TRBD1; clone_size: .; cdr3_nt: TGTGCCAGCAGCTTGGCGGGCAGGGGGCTCTACAATGAGCAGTTCTTC; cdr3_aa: CASSLAGRGLYNEQFF
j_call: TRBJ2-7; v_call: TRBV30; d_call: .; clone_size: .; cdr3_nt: TGTGCCTGGAGTGTAGAGAACCCGTACCACGAGCAGTACTTC; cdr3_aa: CAWSVENPYHEQYF
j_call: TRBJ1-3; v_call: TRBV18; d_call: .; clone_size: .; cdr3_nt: TGTGCCAGCTCACCACTTCCCATCTCTGGAAACACCATATATTTT; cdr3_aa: CASSPLPISGNTIYF
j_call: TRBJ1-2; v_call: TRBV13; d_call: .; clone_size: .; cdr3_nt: TGTGCCAGCAGCTTAGCCAGATATGGCTACACCTTC; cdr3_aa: CASSLARYGYTF
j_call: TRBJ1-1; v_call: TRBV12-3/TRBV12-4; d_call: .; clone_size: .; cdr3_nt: TGTGCCAGCAACACCGAAGCTTTCTTT; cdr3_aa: CASNTEAFF
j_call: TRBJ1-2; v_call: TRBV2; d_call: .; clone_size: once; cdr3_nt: TGTGCCAGCAGTGAAAAAGCGTACTATGGCTACACCTTC; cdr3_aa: CASSEKAYYGYTF